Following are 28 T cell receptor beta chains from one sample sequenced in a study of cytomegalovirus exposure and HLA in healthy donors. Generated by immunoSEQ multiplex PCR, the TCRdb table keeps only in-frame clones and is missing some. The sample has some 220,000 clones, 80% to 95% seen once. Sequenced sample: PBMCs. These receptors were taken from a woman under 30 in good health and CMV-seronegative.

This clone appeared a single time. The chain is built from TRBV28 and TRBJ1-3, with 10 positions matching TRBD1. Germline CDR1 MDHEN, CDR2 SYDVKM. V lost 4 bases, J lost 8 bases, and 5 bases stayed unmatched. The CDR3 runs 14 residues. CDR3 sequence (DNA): TGTGCCAGCAGTTCATCGGACAGGGGGGACACCATATATTTT. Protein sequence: CASSSSDRGDTIYF.

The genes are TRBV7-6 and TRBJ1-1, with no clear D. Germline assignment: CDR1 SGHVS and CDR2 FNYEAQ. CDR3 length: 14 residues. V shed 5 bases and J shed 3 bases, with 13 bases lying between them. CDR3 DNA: TGTGCCAGCAGCCCGACACCACAACACACTGAAGCTTTCTTT. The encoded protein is CASSPTPQHTEAFF.

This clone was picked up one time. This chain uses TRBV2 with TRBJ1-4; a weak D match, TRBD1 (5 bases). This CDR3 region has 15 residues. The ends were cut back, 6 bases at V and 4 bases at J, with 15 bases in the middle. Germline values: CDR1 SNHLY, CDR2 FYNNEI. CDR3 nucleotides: TGTGCCAGCAGCAGCAACAGGATTCATAATGAAAAACTGTTTTTT. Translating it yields CASSSNRIHNEKLFF.

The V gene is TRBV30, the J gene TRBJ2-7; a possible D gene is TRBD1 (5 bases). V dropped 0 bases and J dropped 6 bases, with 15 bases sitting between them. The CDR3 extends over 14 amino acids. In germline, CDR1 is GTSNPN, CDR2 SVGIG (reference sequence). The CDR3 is CAWSVLAGPSEQYF. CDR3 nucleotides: TGTGCCTGGAGTGTCTTGGCAGGGCCTAGCGAGCAGTACTTC.

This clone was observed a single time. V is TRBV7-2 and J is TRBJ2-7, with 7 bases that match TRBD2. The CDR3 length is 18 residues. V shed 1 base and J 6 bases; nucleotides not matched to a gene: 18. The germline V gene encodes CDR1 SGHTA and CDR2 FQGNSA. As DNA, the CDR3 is TGTGCCAGCAGCTTAGTTTATCGGGGGGACCCCATGGCCGGCGAGCAGTACTTC. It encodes CASSLVYRGDPMAGEQYF.

CDR3 in amino acids: CASSYGGEGTQYF. In DNA, the CDR3 is TGCGCCAGCAGCTACGGAGGTGAGGGGACCCAGTACTTC. The chain combines TRBV5-1 with TRBJ2-5; maybe TRBD2 (5 bases). The V gene's germline CDR1 is SGHRS and CDR2 YFSETQ. The V gene lost 3 bases and the J gene lost 7 bases, with 13 bases spanning the gap. This CDR3 contains 13 residues.

CDR3: CASTPAGGPDEQFF. The CDR3 region has the DNA TGTGCCAGCACTCCCGCGGGAGGGCCTGATGAGCAGTTCTTC. The V and J genes are TRBV7-8 and TRBJ2-1; 9 bases are a match to TRBD2. Germline V lookup: CDR1 SGHVS, CDR2 FQNEAQ. CDR3 length: 14 amino acids. V lost 7 bases to trimming and J lost 8 bases; unmatched junction nucleotides: 9.

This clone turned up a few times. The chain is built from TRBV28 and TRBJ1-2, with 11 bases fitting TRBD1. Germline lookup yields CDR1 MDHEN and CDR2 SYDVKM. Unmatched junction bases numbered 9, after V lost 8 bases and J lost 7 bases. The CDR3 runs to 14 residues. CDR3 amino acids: CASLSGQGVVGYTF. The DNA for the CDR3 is TGTGCCAGCCTCTCGGGACAGGGGGTAGTTGGCTACACCTTC.

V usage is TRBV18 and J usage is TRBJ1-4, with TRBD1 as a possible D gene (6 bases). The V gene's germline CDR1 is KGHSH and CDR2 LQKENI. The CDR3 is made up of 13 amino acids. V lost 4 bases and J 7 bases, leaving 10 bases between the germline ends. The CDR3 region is CASSLQGSEKLFF. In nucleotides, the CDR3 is TGTGCCAGCTCACTACAGGGATCTGAAAAACTGTTTTTT.

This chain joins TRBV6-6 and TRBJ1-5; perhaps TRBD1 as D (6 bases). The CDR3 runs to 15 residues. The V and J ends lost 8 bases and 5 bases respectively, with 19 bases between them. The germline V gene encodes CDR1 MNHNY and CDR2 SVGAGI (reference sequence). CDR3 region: CASLGAGARDQPQHF. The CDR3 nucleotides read TGTGCCAGCTTGGGGGCGGGGGCTCGTGATCAGCCCCAGCATTTT.

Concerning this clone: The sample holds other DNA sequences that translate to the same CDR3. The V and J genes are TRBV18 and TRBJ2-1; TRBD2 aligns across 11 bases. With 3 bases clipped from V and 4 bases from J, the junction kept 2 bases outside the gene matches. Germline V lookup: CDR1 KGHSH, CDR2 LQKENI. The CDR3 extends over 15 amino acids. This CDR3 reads CASSPGTSGYNEQFF. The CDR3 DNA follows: TGTGCCAGCTCACCTGGGACTAGCGGATACAATGAGCAGTTCTTC.

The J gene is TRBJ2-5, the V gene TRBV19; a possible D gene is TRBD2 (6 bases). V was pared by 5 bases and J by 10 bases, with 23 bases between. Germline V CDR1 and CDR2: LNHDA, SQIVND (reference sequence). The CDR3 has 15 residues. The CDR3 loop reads CASSLAGGSRGGQYF. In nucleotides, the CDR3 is TGTGCCAGTAGTTTGGCGGGCGGCTCTCGGGGAGGCCAGTACTTC.

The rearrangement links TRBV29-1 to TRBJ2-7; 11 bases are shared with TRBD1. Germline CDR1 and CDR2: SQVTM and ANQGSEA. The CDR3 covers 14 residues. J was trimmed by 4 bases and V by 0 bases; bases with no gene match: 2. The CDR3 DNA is TGCAGCGTTGAAGAGGGGACAGGGGGGTACGAGCAGTACTTC. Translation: CSVEEGTGGYEQYF.

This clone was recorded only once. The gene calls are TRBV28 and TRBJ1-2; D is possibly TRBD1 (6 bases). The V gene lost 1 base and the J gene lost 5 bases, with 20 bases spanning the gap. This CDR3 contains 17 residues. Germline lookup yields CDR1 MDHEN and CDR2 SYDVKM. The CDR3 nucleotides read TGTGCCAGCAGTTTATTCACCCGGCGGACAGTTCAATATGGCTACACCTTC. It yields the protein CASSLFTRRTVQYGYTF.

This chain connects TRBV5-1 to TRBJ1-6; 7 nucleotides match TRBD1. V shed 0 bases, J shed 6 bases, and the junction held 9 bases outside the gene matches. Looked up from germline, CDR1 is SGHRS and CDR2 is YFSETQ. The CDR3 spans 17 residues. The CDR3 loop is CASSLGVSRDSNSPLHF. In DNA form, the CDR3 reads TGCGCCAGCAGCTTGGGGGTCTCGAGGGACAGTAATTCACCCCTCCACTTT.

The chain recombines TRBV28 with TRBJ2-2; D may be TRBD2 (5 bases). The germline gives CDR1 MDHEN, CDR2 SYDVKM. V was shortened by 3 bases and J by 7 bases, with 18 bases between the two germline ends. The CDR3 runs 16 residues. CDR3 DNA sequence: TGTGCCAGCAGTTTCTCTCTGAGCGGCCCCGGCGGGGAGCTGTTTTTT. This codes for CASSFSLSGPGGELFF.

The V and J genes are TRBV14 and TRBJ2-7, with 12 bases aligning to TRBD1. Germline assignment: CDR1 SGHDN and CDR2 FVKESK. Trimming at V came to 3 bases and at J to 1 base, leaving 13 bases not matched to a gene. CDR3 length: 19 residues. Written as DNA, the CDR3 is TGTGCCAGCAGCCATCTACCGGGACAGGGGGCCGAAGCTTCCTACGAGCAGTACTTC. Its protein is CASSHLPGQGAEASYEQYF.

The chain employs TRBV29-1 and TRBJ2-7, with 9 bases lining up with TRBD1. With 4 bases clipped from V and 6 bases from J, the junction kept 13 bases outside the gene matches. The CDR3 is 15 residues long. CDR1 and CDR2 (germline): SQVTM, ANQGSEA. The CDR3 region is CSVGLLDRGRGEQYF. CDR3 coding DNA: TGCAGCGTTGGGCTTTTGGACAGGGGAAGAGGCGAGCAGTACTTC.

CDR3 loop: CASSYGLGVEQPQHF. CDR3 DNA: TGTGCCAGCAGTTACGGGTTGGGCGTCGAACAGCCCCAGCATTTT. The V gene is TRBV6-5, the J gene TRBJ1-5, with D uncertain. CDR3 length: 15 amino acids. Per the germline V gene, CDR1 is MNHEY and CDR2 is SVGAGI. Trimming took off 2 bases at V and 7 bases at J, with 15 bases between the two ends.

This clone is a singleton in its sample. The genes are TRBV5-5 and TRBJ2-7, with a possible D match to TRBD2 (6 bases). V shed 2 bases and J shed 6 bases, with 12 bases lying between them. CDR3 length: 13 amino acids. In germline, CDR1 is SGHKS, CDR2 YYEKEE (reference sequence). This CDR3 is CASSFGGAGEQYF. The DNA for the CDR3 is TGTGCCAGCAGCTTCGGGGGTGCGGGCGAGCAGTACTTC. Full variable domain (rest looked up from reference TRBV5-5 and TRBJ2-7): DAGVTQSPTHLIKTRGQQVTLRCSPISGHKSVSWYQQVLGQGPQFIFQYYEKEERGRGNFPDRFSARQFPNYSSELNVNALLLGDSALYLCASSFGGAGEQYFGPGTRLTVT.

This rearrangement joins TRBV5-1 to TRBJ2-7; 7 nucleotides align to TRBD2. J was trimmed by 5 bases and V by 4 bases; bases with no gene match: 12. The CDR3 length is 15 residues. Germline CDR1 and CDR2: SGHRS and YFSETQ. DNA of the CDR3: TGCGCCAGCAGCGCCCTGGCGGGAGTGGCGAACGAGCAGTACTTC. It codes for CASSALAGVANEQYF.

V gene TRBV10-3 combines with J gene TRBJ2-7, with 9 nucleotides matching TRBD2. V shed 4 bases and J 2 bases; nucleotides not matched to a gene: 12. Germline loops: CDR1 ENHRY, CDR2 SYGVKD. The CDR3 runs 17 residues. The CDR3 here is CAISVGRASGTPYEQYF. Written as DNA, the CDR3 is TGTGCCATCAGTGTTGGTCGGGCTAGCGGGACGCCCTACGAGCAGTACTTC.

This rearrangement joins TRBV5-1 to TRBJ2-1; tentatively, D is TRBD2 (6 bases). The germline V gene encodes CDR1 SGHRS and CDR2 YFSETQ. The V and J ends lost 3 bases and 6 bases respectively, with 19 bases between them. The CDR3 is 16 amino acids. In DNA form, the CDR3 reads TGCGCCAGCAGCTATTCAACCGGGACTCCCCTCAATGAGCAGTTCTTC. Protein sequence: CASSYSTGTPLNEQFF.

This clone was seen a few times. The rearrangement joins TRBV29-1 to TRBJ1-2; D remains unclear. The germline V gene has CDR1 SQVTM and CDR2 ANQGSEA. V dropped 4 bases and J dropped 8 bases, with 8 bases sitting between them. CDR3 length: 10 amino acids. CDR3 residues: CSVGEEGYTF. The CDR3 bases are TGCAGCGTTGGGGAGGAGGGCTACACCTTC.

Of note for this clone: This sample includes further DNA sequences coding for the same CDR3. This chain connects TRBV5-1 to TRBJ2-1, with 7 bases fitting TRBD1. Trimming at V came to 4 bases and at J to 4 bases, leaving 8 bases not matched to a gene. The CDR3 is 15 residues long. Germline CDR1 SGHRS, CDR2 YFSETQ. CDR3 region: CASSLRDSSYNEQFF. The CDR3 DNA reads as TGCGCCAGCAGCCTCCGGGACAGCTCGTACAATGAGCAGTTCTTC.

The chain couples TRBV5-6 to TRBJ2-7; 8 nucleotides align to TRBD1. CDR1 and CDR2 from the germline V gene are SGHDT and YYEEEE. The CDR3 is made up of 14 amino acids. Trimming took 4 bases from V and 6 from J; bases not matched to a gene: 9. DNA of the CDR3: TGTGCCAGCAGCCCCGGACAGGGAATCTCCGAGCAGTACTTC. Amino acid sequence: CASSPGQGISEQYF. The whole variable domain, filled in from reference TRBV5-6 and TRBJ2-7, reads DAGVTQSPTHLIKTRGQQVTLRCSPKSGHDTVSWYQQALGQGPQFIFQYYEEEERQRGNFPDRFSGHQFPNYSSELNVNALLLGDSALYLCASSPGQGISEQYFGPGTRLTVT.

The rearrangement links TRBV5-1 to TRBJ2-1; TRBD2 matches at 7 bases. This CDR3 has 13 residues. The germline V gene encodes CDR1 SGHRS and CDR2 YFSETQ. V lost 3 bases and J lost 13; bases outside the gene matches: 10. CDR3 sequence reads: CASSSGTGGSQFF. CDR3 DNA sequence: TGCGCCAGCAGCTCTGGCACCGGCGGGAGTCAGTTCTTC.

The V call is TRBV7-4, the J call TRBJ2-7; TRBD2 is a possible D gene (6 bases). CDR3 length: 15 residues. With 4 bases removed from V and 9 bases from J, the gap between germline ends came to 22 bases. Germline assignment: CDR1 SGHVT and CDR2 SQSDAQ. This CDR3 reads CASSSVADGEDGQYF. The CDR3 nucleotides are TGTGCCAGCAGCTCCGTAGCGGACGGTGAAGATGGGCAGTACTTC.